This T cell receptor (beta chain) was identified in a study of T-cell memory formation after mild COVID-19. The overall study: For the most part, TCR clusters were specific to one donor.

General study points: Prior to infection, memory already included some responding clones, suggesting cross-reactive memory joined. Clones that shrank (day 15 to 85) were balanced CD4/CD8, whereas later expanders leaned CD4+.

In the case of this clonotype: The antigen is unknown.

MiXCR was run by TCRdb on the 5' RACE reads, yielding one entry per CDR3 protein. This sample carries some 310,000 distinct CDR3 sequences, less than 25% of them seen once, and the ten largest clones take roughly 21%. Germline V CDR1 and CDR2: SGHTA, FQGNSA. V lost 5 bases to trimming and J lost 3 bases, with 12 bases between them. CDR3 length equals 14 residues. The source material was PBMCs or a T cell subset sorted from them (not recorded which). The TCR originated in a man between 18 and 29 years old who had mild COVID-19 (a few samples of this study predate the infection). Cell type and time point are not known. This rearrangement joins TRBV7-2 to TRBJ2-3; D is ambiguous. CDR3 protein: CASSRSSPTDTQYF. Written as DNA, the CDR3 is TGTGCCAGCAGCCGCTCGAGCCCTACAGATACGCAGTATTTT.